The subject of this entry is one T cell receptor (beta chain). Trimming took 0 bases from V and 0 from J, leaving 10 bases between them. CDR3 length: 15 residues. The germline gives CDR1 SGDLS, CDR2 YYNGEE. Data came from immunoSEQ multiplex PCR; TCRdb stores just in-frame clones and leaves some out. The sample includes about 48,000 clones, more than 75% of them seen just once. The source of the sample is a study of blood T cell repertoires in COVID-19. Study-wide background: Nucleic acid was either cDNA or gDNA, and it came from T cells, B-cell-depleted T cells, or PBMCs.

The gene calls are TRBV9 and TRBJ2-7; D call uncertain. The sequencing sample was made of peripheral blood. The clonotype was recovered from a woman aged 80 or over with COVID-19, enrolled during active disease. CDR3 bases: TGTGCCAGCAGCGTAGAATCCCCGAGCTCCTACGAGCAGTACTTC. Amino acids: CASSVESPSSYEQYF.